This TCR beta chain was identified during a study of tumour-infiltrating T cells in Burkitt lymphoma. Study-wide background: Repertoire clonality predicted overall and progression-free survival.

Using immunoSEQ multiplex PCR, the repertoire was profiled, and TCRdb retains in-frame clones only, with some absent. Of some 14,000 clones in the sample, more than 60% were seen once. Germline V CDR1 and CDR2: SGHTA, FQGNSA. Losses at the gene ends were 5 bases for V and 8 bases for J; bases not matched to a gene: 9. This CDR3 has 15 residues. The chain combines TRBV7-2 with TRBJ2-1; TRBD2 aligns across 10 bases. This TCR was recovered from a human donor with diffuse large B-cell lymphoma. The sample consisted of tumor tissue. CDR3 DNA sequence: TGTGCCAGCAGCCCCTGGACTAGCGGAAGGGATGAGCAGTTCTTC. Its translation: CASSPWTSGRDEQFF.